The clone carrying this TCR beta chain was counted a few times. Irradiated, violet-dye-labeled stimulator cells, roughly 200,000 in number, were plated with roughly 200,000 CFSE-labeled responder cells. Germline CDR1 and CDR2: MNHGY and SVAAGI. The ends were cut back, 6 bases at V and 4 bases at J, with 12 bases in the middle. This CDR3 is built from 13 residues. The data originate from a study of graft-versus-host responses after intestinal transplantation. Study as a whole: Each patient got anti-thymocyte globulin induction, then tacrolimus and steroids for two to four years. Whole-study results and caveats: Clonal ratios of graft-versus-host to host-versus-graft in allografts were high for patients exhibiting graft-donor T cell macrochimerism.

The table came from immunoSEQ multiplex PCR; TCRdb's copy has only in-frame clones and leaves some out. The sample lists tens of thousands of clones; roughly 44% were seen once. The starting material was alloreactive CD8+ T cells from a mixed lymphocyte reaction culture, obtained before transplantation. Subset in this sample: CFSE-low proliferating T cells sorted from roughly 6-day pre-transplant mixed lymphocyte reaction (GvH or HvG direction). The TCR originated in a human patient who was an organ donor for intestinal transplantation. The gene calls are TRBV6-9 and TRBJ1-2; no clear D. The CDR3 DNA is TGTGCCAGCAGCTACTCGCAGTTCTATGGCTACACCTTC. Amino acid sequence: CASSYSQFYGYTF.